The clone carrying this TCR beta chain was counted only a few times. Its antigen remains unknown. As originally analysed: Without quality scores, immunoSEQ junctional reads could not be filtered like full-length reads. Sequenced by immunoSEQ multiplex PCR; TCRdb stores in-frame clones only, minus some. V and J calls and clone size are copied from that table; D and trimming were computed from the DNA. The table lists fewer than 400,000 clones, approximately 79% of them singletons, with 10% in the top ten. The data were obtained in a study of shared clonotypes between healthy human individuals. Study summary: Each donor's CD4 naive and CD4 memory cells filled three plates apiece, CD8 naive two, and CD8 memory one.

The germline CDR1 and CDR2 sequences are SGHTA and FQGNSA. This CDR3 is 16 amino acids long. Trimming at V came to 4 bases and at J to 2 bases, leaving 5 bases not matched to a gene. General study points: Shared clonotypes across all four donors exceeded non-shared ones in generation probability.

Material for sequencing was memory CD4+ T cells sorted from blood. Subset noted: CD45RA-negative fraction. The genes are TRBV7-2 and TRBJ2-3; 11 bases are a match to TRBD2. This receptor was obtained from a man younger than 40 in good health. CDR3: CASSSRLAGTTDTQYF. CDR3 nucleotide sequence: TGTGCCAGCAGCTCGAGACTAGCGGGAACCACAGATACGCAGTATTTT.